This T cell receptor (beta chain) appears in the sequencing data of a study of CD8+CD57+ T cells in acquired aplastic anemia. Overall study: Sorting CD4+ and CD8+ cells gave DNA averaging approximately 3 ug. Study-level findings and limits: Roughly 27 sequences, all CD8+ CDR3, were shared between patients and controls.

The patients chosen for sequencing had shown expansion of CD8+CD57+ cells (detected by flow cytometry). The CDR3 extends over 15 amino acids. Germline-derived CDR1 and CDR2 are SGHVS and FNYEAQ. With 5 bases removed from V and 3 bases from J, the gap between germline ends came to 16 bases. Researchers used genomic DNA as the template to profile TCR beta VDJ and CDR3. TCRdb reprocessed the reads via MiXCR and lists one record per CDR3 protein. Here the sample spans approximately 220,000 distinct CDR3 sequences, around 46% being singletons. Ten or more counts support this clonotype. Antigen specificity is unknown.

The sample consisted of sorted CD4+, CD8+, or CD8+CD57+ T cells (not recorded which) from PBMCs. The J gene is TRBJ1-1, the V gene TRBV7-6; D ambiguous. The TCR originated in a human donor with aplastic anemia. CDR3 bases: TGTGCCAGCAGCCCATCGATCGGACCCCACACTGAAGCTTTCTTT. Amino acid sequence: CASSPSIGPHTEAFF.